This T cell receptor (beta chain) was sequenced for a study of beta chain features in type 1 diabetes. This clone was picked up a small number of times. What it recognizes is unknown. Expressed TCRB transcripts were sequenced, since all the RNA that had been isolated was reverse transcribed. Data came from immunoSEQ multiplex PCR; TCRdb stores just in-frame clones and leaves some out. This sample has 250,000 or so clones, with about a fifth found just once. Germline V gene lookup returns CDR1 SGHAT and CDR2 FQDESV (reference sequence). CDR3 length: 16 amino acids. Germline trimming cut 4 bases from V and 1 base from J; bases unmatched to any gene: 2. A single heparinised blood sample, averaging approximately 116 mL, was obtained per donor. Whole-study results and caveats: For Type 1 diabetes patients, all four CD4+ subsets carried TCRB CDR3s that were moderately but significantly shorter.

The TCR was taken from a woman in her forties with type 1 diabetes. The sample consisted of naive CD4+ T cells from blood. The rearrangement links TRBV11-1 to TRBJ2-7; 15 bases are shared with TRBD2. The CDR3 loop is CASSSGTSGGSYEQYF. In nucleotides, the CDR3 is TGTGCCAGCAGCTCCGGGACTAGCGGGGGGTCCTACGAGCAGTACTTC.